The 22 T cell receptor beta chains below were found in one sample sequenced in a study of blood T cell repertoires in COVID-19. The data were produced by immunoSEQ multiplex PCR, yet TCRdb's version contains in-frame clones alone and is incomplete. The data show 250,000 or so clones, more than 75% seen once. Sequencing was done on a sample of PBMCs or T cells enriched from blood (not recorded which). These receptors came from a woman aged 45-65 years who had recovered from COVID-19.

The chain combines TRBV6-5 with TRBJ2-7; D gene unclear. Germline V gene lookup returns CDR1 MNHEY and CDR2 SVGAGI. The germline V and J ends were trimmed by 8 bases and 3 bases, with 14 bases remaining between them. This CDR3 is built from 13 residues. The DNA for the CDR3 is TGTGCCAGCGAGAGGCAGTGGTACTACGAGCAGTACTTC. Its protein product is CASERQWYYEQYF.

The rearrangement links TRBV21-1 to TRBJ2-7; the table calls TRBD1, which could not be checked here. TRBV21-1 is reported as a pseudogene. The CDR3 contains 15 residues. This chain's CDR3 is CASSRGTERRYEQYF. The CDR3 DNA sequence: TGTGCCAGCAGCAGGGGGACAGAAAGAAGGTACGAGCAGTACTTC.

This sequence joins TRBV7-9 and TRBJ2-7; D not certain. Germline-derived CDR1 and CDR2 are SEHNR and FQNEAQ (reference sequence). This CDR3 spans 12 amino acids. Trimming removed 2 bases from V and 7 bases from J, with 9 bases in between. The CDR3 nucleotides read TGTGCCAGCAGCTTAACCGTCGGGGAGCAGTACTTC. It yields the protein CASSLTVGEQYF.

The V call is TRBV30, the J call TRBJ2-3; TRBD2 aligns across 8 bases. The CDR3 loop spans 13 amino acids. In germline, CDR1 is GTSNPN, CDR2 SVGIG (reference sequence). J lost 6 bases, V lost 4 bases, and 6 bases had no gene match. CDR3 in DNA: TGTGCCTGGACTCGAGCGGGAGCGGATACGCAGTATTTT. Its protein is CAWTRAGADTQYF.

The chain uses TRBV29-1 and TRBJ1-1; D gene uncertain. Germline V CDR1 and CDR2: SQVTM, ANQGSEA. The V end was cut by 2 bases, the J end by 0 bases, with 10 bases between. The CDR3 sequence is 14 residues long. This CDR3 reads CSVELAGLNTEAFF. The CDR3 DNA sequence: TGCAGCGTTGAACTAGCCGGACTGAACACTGAAGCTTTCTTT.

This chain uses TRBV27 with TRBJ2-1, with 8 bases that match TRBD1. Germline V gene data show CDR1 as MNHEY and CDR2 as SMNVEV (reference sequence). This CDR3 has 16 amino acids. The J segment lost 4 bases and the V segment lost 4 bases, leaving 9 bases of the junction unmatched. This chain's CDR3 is CASSSPTRDRYNEQFF. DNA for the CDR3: TGTGCCAGCAGTTCCCCAACAAGGGACAGGTACAATGAGCAGTTCTTC.

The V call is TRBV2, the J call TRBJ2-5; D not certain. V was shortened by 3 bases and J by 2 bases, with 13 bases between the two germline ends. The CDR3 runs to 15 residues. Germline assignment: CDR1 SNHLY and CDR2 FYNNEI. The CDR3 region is CASSDATLVQETQYF. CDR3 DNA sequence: TGTGCCAGCAGTGATGCCACGCTAGTGCAAGAGACCCAGTACTTC.

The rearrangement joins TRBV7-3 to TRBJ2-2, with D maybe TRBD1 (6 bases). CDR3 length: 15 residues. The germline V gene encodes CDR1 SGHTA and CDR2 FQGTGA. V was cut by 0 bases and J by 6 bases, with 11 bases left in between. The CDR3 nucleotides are TGTGCCAGCAGCTTAACGGGGGCCTGGGCCGGGGAGCTGTTTTTT. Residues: CASSLTGAWAGELFF.

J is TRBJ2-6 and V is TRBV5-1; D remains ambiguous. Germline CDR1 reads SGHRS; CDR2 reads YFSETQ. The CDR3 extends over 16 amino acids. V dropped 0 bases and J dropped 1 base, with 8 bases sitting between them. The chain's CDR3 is CASSLAYVSGANVLTF. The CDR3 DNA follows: TGCGCCAGCAGCTTGGCTTATGTTTCTGGGGCCAACGTCCTGACTTTC.

This CDR3 reads CASSFFGNTEAFF. The CDR3 region has the DNA TGTGCCAGCAGCTTCTTCGGTAACACTGAAGCTTTCTTT. This sequence joins TRBV7-9 and TRBJ1-1; D uncertain. Trimming removed 3 bases from V and 2 bases from J, with 7 bases in between. CDR3 length: 13 amino acids. Germline CDR1 and CDR2: SEHNR and FQNEAQ (reference sequence).

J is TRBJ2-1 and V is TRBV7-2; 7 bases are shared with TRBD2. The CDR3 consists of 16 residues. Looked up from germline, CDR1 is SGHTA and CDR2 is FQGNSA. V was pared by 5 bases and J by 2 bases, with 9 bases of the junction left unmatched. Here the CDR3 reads CASSTSGAGAYNEQFF. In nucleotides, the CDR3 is TGTGCCAGCAGCACCTCCGGGGCGGGAGCCTACAATGAGCAGTTCTTC.

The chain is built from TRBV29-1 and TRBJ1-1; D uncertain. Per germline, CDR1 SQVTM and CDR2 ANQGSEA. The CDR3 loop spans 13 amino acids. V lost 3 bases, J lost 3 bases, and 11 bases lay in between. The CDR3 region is CSVEPEEDTEAFF. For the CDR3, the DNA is TGCAGCGTTGAGCCTGAAGAGGACACTGAAGCTTTCTTT.

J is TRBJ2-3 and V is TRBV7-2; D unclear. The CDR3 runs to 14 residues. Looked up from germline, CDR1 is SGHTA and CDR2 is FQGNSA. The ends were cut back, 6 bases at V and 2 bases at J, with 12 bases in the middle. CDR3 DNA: TGTGCCAGCAGTCTAGTCCCCCTCACAGATACGCAGTATTTT. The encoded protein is CASSLVPLTDTQYF.

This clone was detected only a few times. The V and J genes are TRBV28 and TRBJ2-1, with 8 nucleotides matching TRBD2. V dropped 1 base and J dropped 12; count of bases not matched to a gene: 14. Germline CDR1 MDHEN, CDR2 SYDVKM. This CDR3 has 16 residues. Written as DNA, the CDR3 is TGTGCCAGCAGTTTATCGCCCTGGGCTAGCGGGCAATGGCAGTTCTTC. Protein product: CASSLSPWASGQWQFF.

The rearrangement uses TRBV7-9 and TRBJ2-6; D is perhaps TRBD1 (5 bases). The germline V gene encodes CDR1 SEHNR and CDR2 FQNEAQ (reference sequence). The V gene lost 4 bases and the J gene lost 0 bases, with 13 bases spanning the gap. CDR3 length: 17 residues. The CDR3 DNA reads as TGTGCCAGCAGCTGGAGACAGTCCACCTCTGGGGCCAACGTCCTGACTTTC. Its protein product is CASSWRQSTSGANVLTF.

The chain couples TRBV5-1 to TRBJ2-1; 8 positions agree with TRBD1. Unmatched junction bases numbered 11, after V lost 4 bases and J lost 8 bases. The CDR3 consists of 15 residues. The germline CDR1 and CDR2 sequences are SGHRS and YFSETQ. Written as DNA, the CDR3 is TGCGCCAGCAGCGGTGCAGGGGGCCTGGTCGATGAGCAGTTCTTC. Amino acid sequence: CASSGAGGLVDEQFF.

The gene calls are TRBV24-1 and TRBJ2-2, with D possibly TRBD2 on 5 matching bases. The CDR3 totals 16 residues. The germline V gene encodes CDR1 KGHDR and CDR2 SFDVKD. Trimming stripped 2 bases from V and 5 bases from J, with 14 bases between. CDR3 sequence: CATSDSGSSRTGELFF. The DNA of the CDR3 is TGTGCCACCAGTGATTCGGGGAGCAGTAGGACCGGGGAGCTGTTTTTT.

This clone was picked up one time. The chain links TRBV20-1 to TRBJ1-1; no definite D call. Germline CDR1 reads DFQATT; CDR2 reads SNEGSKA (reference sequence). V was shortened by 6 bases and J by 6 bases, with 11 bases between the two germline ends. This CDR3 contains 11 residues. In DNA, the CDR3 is TGCAGTGCCAGATGGCAACCTGAAGCTTTCTTT. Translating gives CSARWQPEAFF.

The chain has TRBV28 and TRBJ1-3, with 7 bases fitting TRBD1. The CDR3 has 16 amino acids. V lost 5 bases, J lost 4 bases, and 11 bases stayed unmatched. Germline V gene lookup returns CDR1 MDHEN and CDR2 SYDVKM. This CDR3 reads CASSPRTGAGGNTIYF. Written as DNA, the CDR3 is TGTGCCAGCAGTCCGAGAACAGGGGCTGGAGGAAACACCATATATTTT.

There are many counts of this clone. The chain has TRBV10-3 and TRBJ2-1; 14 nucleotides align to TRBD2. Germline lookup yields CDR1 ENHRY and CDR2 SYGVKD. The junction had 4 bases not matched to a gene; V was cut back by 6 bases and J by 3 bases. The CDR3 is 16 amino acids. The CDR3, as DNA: TGTGCCATCAGGACGGGACTAGCGGGAGTCTACAATGAGCAGTTCTTC. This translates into CAIRTGLAGVYNEQFF.

The chain's CDR3 is CASSSLAGGTDTQYF. The CDR3 region has the DNA TGTGCCAGCAGCTCCCTAGCGGGGGGCACAGATACGCAGTATTTT. The chain couples TRBV7-9 to TRBJ2-3; 10 bases align to TRBD2. Germline CDR1 SEHNR, CDR2 FQNEAQ (reference sequence). CDR3 length: 15 residues. V was clipped by 4 bases and J by 1 base; unmatched bases: 2.

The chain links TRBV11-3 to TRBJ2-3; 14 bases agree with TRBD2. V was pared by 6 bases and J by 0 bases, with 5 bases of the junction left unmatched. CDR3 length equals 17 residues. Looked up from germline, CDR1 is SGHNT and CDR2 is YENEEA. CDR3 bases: TGTGCCAGCAGTCCGGGACTAGCGGGAGATAGCACAGATACGCAGTATTTT. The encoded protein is CASSPGLAGDSTDTQYF.